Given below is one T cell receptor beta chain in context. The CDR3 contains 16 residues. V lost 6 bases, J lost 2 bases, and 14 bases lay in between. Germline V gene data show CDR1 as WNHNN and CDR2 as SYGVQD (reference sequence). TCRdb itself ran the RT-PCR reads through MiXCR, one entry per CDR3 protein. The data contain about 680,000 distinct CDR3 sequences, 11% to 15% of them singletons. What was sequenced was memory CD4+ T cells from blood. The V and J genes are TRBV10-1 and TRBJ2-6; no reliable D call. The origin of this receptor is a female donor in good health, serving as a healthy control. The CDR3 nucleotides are TGCGCCAGCAGCCCTATTGCGTCCCCTGGGGCCAACGTCCTGACTTTC. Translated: CASSPIASPGANVLTF.